This passage covers 7 T cell receptor beta chains from one sample sequenced in a study of T cell responses to AZD1222 COVID-19 vaccine (dated by TCRdb to about 2021). The method behind the library was the immunoSEQ multiplex PCR assay. TCRdb's version of the immuneACCESS table is confined to in-frame rearrangements and falls short of the full clone set. An unresolved V gene accounts for under half of the shortfall where checked; the remainder is of unknown origin. The sample has around 160,000 clones on record, about nine tenths of them singletons. 5.1% of the sample lies in the top ten. In light of the paper, this sample's time point label describes: baseline before first vaccination. The input for sequencing was peripheral blood, taken on day 0 of AZD1222 vaccination. These receptors came from an adult in good health.

The chain uses TRBV9 and TRBJ1-3, with a weak D call TRBD1 (6 bases). The CDR3 runs 15 residues. V lost 0 bases and J 7 bases, leaving 14 bases between the germline ends. Germline CDR1 reads SGDLS; CDR2 reads YYNGEE. CDR3 loop: CASSVEAGARNTIYF. DNA of the CDR3: TGTGCCAGCAGCGTAGAGGCAGGGGCCCGGAACACCATATATTTT. Full variable domain (missing parts from reference TRBV9 and TRBJ1-3): DSGVTQTPKHLITATGQRVTLRCSPRSGDLSVYWYQQSLDQGLQFLIQYYNGEERAKGNILERFSAQQFPDLHSELNLSSLELGDSALYFCASSVEAGARNTIYFGEGSWLTVV.

V and J are TRBV7-8 and TRBJ1-1, with D perhaps TRBD1 (5 bases). This CDR3 contains 15 residues. V was trimmed by 7 bases and J by 0 bases, leaving 15 bases between them. Germline lookup yields CDR1 SGHVS and CDR2 FQNEAQ. CDR3 loop: CASTRTQHMNTEAFF. DNA for the CDR3: TGTGCCAGCACCAGGACACAACACATGAACACTGAAGCTTTCTTT.

This clone was counted a single time. The chain is built from TRBV2 and TRBJ2-7; D is unclear. The V and J ends lost 5 bases and 3 bases respectively, with 17 bases between them. The CDR3 has 15 residues. Germline V gene data show CDR1 as SNHLY and CDR2 as FYNNEI. Written as DNA, the CDR3 is TGTGCCAGCAGTTCTCAGGCGTCAGGCTACTACGAGCAGTACTTC. Translation: CASSSQASGYYEQYF.

V usage is TRBV20-1 and J usage is TRBJ2-1; no definite D call. CDR1 is DFQATT and CDR2 is SNEGSKA in the germline V gene (reference sequence). The CDR3 totals 11 residues. Trimming removed 3 bases at V and 8 bases at J, with 8 bases between. The CDR3 reads CSASKTHEQFF. In DNA, the CDR3 is TGCAGTGCTAGTAAAACCCATGAGCAGTTCTTC.

The V gene is TRBV29-1, the J gene TRBJ1-1; TRBD1 agrees at 7 bases. Trimming at V came to 4 bases and at J to 0 bases, leaving 8 bases not matched to a gene. The CDR3 length is 15 residues. From germline, CDR1 is SQVTM and CDR2 ANQGSEA. CDR3 sequence: CSVGARTGLNTEAFF. The DNA for the CDR3 is TGCAGCGTTGGGGCAAGGACAGGACTGAACACTGAAGCTTTCTTT. The variable domain in full, with the rest retrieved from reference TRBV29-1 and TRBJ1-1, is SAVISQKPSRDICQRGTSLTIQCQVDSQVTMMFWYRQQPGQSLTLIATANQGSEATYESGFVIDKFPISRPNLTFSTLTVSNMSPEDSSIYLCSVGARTGLNTEAFFGQGTRLTVV.

Turning to this clone: Other DNA sequences in this sample translate to the same CDR3. This chain links TRBV7-9 with TRBJ1-1; D might be TRBD1 (5 bases). This CDR3 has 14 amino acids. Germline CDR1 and CDR2: SEHNR and FQNEAQ (reference sequence). V lost 0 bases and J lost 4, with 9 bases in between. The CDR3 sequence: CASSLASGGTEAFF. CDR3 bases: TGTGCCAGCAGCTTAGCGTCGGGGGGCACTGAAGCTTTCTTT.

The rearrangement joins TRBV12-5 to TRBJ1-6; 8 bases are a match to TRBD1. This CDR3 has 12 residues. Trimming took 5 bases from V and 12 from J; bases not matched to a gene: 3. Germline V gene lookup returns CDR1 LGHNT and CDR2 FRNRAP. The CDR3 DNA sequence: TGTGCTAGTGGTCCGGACAGGGTACCCCTCCACTTT. It yields the protein CASGPDRVPLHF.